These 11 T cell receptor beta chains came from one sample sequenced in a study of PD-1 blockade in classical Hodgkin lymphoma. Produced via immunoSEQ multiplex PCR; TCRdb's table is partial and in-frame only. The sample lists around 6,700 clones, approximately 80% occurring once. There was relapse after autologous stem cell transplantation in every patient, and there was variation in brentuximab vedotin exposure. Isolation of CD4+ T cells from thawed PBMCs was performed by magnetic negative selection. Sequences were derived from CD4+ T cells from blood, sampled at baseline. The receptors derive from a human donor with classical Hodgkin lymphoma.

Here the CDR3 reads CASRRDRGNQPQHF. The CDR3 DNA follows: TGTGCCAGCAGGAGGGACAGGGGTAATCAGCCCCAGCATTTT. V usage is TRBV2 and J usage is TRBJ1-5; 10 bases match TRBD1. The germline gives CDR1 SNHLY, CDR2 FYNNEI. Trimming at V came to 6 bases and at J to 4 bases, leaving 3 bases not matched to a gene. The CDR3 spans 14 residues.

The V and J genes are TRBV19 and TRBJ2-1; D is possibly TRBD2 (6 bases). The CDR3 extends over 13 amino acids. V lost 0 bases to trimming and J lost 9 bases, with 9 bases between them. Germline assignment: CDR1 LNHDA and CDR2 SQIVND (reference sequence). For the CDR3, the DNA is TGTGCCAGTAGTATAGAAGGAGGGCGTGAGCAGTTCTTC. This codes for CASSIEGGREQFF.

The chain combines TRBV10-1 with TRBJ1-1; 8 positions agree with TRBD1. Germline CDR1 and CDR2: WNHNN and SYGVQD (reference sequence). With V trimmed by 3 bases and J by 0 bases, 6 bases remained unmatched. The CDR3 loop spans 16 amino acids. CDR3 in amino acids: CASSERTGNLNTEAFF. In DNA, the CDR3 is TGCGCCAGCAGTGAACGGACAGGGAACTTGAACACTGAAGCTTTCTTT.

This chain connects TRBV5-8 to TRBJ1-2; no reliable D call. Trimming shortened V by 1 base and J by 5 bases, and 15 bases separated the two germline ends. The CDR3 sequence is 15 residues long. Germline CDR1 SGHTS, CDR2 YDEGEE. The CDR3 protein is CASSLMIVTLYGYTF. Here the CDR3 DNA reads TGTGCCAGCAGCTTGATGATCGTGACTCTGTATGGCTACACCTTC.

The chain uses TRBV5-1 and TRBJ2-5, with D unresolved. The CDR3 is made up of 14 amino acids. The V end lost 2 bases, the J end lost 7 bases, and 15 bases lay between the germline ends. Germline V gene lookup returns CDR1 SGHRS and CDR2 YFSETQ. The CDR3: CASSFGETGGTQYF. The CDR3 DNA sequence: TGCGCCAGCAGCTTCGGTGAAACGGGTGGGACCCAGTACTTC.

This chain joins TRBV4-1 and TRBJ2-1; D may be TRBD2 (6 bases). Germline CDR1 MGHRA, CDR2 YSYEKL. The V and J ends lost 2 bases and 6 bases respectively, with 20 bases between them. This CDR3 region has 17 residues. CDR3 amino acids: CASSQIDIGLSTNEQFF. The CDR3 DNA reads TGCGCCAGCAGCCAAATAGACATAGGACTAAGCACCAATGAGCAGTTCTTC.

This sequence joins TRBV30 and TRBJ2-5; tentatively, D is TRBD1 (5 bases). Germline V CDR1 and CDR2: GTSNPN, SVGIG (reference sequence). The V gene lost 2 bases and the J gene lost 5 bases, with 12 bases spanning the gap. The CDR3 runs 13 residues. In DNA form, the CDR3 reads TGTGCCTGGAGTCAGGGTTTCTGGGAGACCCAGTACTTC. It encodes CAWSQGFWETQYF. The full variable domain, completed using reference TRBV30 and TRBJ2-5, is SQTIHQWPATLVQPVGSPLSLECTVEGTSNPNLYWYRQAAGRGLQLLFYSVGIGQISSEVPQNLSASRPQDRQFILSSKKLLLSDSGFYLCAWSQGFWETQYFGPGTRLLVL.

V gene TRBV6-6 combines with J gene TRBJ2-7; D unresolved. This CDR3 contains 13 residues. Trimming removed 6 bases from V and 1 base from J, with 10 bases in between. Germline assignment: CDR1 MNHNY and CDR2 SVGAGI (reference sequence). Written as DNA, the CDR3 is TGTGCCAGCAGGCCCCTACTTTCCTACGAGCAGTACGTC. Translated: CASRPLLSYEQYV.

The chain joins TRBV20-1 to TRBJ1-2; no reliable D call. The length of the CDR3 is 11 residues. The V end was cut by 5 bases, the J end by 0 bases, with 4 bases between. Germline V lookup: CDR1 DFQATT, CDR2 SNEGSKA (reference sequence). CDR3 region: CSAHTNYGYTF. The CDR3 bases are TGCAGTGCTCATACTAACTATGGCTACACCTTC.

This chain uses TRBV7-2 with TRBJ2-3; D call uncertain. Germline CDR1 SGHTA, CDR2 FQGNSA. The V end was cut by 4 bases, the J end by 1 base, with 6 bases between. This CDR3 comprises 13 residues. The CDR3 loop reads CASSSPRTDTQYF. In nucleotides, the CDR3 is TGTGCCAGCAGCTCGCCCCGCACAGATACGCAGTATTTT.

The V and J genes are TRBV5-1 and TRBJ1-2; 8 bases agree with TRBD1. This CDR3 is built from 13 residues. Per germline, CDR1 SGHRS and CDR2 YFSETQ. V shed 4 bases and J 3 bases; nucleotides not matched to a gene: 2. The CDR3 DNA sequence: TGCGCCAGCAGCCCGACAGGGGACTATGGCTACACCTTC. Its protein product is CASSPTGDYGYTF.